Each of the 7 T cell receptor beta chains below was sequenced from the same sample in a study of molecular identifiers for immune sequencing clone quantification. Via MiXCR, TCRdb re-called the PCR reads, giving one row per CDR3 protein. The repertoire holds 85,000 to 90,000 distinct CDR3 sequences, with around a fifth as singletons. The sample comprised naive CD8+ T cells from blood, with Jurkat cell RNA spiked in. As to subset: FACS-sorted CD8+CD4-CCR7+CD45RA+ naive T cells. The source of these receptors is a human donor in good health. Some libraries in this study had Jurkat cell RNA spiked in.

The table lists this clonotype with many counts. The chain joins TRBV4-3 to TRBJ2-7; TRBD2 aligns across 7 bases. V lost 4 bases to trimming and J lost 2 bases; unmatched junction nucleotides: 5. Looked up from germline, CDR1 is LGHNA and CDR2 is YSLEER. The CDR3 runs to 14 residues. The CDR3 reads CASSPYGGTYEQYF. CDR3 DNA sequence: TGCGCCAGCAGCCCCTACGGGGGGACCTACGAGCAGTACTTC.

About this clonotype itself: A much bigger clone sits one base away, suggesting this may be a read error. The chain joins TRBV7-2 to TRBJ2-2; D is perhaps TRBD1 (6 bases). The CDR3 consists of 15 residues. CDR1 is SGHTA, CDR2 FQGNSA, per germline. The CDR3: CGSSFFQGTTGELFF. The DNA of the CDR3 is TGTGGCAGCAGCTTTTTCCAGGGGACCACCGGGGAGCTGTTTTTT.

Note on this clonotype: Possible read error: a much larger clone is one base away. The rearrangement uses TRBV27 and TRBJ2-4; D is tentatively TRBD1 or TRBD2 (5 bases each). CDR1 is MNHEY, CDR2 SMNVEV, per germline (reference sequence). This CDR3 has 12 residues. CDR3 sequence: CATRGDLNTQYF. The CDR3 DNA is TGTGCCACCAGAGGGGACCTAAACACTCAGTACTTC.

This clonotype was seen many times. Here the CDR3 DNA reads TGTGCCAGCAGCTTAGGCACATCCTTAGAGCAGTACTTC. Encoded protein: CASSLGTSLEQYF. The V gene is TRBV7-2, the J gene TRBJ2-7; D remains ambiguous. CDR1 and CDR2 (germline): SGHTA, FQGNSA. The CDR3 runs 13 residues. V lost 1 base to trimming and J lost 7 bases, with 11 bases between them. Combining the CDR3 with reference TRBV7-2 and TRBJ2-7 gives the whole variable domain GAGVSQSPSNKVTEKGKDVELRCDPISGHTALYWYRQSLGQGLEFLIYFQGNSAPDKSGLPSDRFSAERTGGSVSTLTIQRTQQEDSAVYLCASSLGTSLEQYFGPGTRLTVT.

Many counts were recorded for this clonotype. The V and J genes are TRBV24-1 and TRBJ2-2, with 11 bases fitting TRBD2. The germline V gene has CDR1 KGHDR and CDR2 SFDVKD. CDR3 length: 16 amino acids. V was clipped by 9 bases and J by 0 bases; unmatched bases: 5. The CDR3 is CATQGLAETNTGELFF. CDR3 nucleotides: TGTGCCACCCAGGGACTAGCGGAAACGAACACCGGGGAGCTGTTTTTT.

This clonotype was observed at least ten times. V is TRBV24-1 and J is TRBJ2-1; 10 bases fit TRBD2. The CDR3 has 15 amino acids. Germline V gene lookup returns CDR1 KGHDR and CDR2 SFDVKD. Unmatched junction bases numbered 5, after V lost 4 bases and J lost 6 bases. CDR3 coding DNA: TGTGCCACCAGTGACCCTGCTAGCGGGAGCAATGAGCAGTTCTTC. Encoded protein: CATSDPASGSNEQFF.

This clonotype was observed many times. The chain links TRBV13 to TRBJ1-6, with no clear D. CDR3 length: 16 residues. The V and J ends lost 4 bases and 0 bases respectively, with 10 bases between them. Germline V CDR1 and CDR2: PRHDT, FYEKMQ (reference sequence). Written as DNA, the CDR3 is TGTGCCAGCAGCTCCCGACACCACTCCTATAATTCACCCCTCCACTTT. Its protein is CASSSRHHSYNSPLHF. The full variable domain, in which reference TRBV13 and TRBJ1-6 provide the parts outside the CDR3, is AAGVIQSPRHLIKEKRETATLKCYPIPRHDTVYWYQQGPGQDPQFLISFYEKMQSDKGSIPDRFSAQQFSDYHSELNMSSLELGDSALYFCASSSRHHSYNSPLHFGNGTRLTVT.